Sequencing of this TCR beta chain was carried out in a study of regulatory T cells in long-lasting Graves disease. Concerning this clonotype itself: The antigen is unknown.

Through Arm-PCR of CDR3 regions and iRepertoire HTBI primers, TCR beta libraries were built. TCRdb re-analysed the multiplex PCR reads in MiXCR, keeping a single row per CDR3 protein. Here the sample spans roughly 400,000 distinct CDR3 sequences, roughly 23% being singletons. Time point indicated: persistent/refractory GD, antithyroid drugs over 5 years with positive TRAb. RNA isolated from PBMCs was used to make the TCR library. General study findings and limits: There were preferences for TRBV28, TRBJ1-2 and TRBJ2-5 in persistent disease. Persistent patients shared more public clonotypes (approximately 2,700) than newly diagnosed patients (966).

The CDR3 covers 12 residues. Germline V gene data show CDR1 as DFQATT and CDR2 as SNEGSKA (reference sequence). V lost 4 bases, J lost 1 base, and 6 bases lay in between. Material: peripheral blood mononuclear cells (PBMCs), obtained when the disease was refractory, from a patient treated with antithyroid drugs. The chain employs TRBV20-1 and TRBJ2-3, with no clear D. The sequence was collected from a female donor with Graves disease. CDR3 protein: CSATAGTDTQYF. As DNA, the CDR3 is TGCAGTGCTACCGCGGGCACAGATACGCAGTATTTT.